These 23 T cell receptor beta chains came from one sample sequenced in a study of T cell responses to AZD1222 COVID-19 vaccine. Sequencing was performed with immunoSEQ multiplex PCR; in TCRdb, only in-frame clones are kept and a portion is missing. The table shows tens of thousands of clones, with 85% to 90% occurring only once. The specimen comprised peripheral blood, sampled on day 0 of AZD1222 vaccination. These receptors were obtained from an adult in good health.

This clone was seen only a few times. This rearrangement joins TRBV5-1 to TRBJ2-2, with 7 bases fitting TRBD1. The V segment lost 4 bases and the J segment 7 bases; nucleotides outside the gene matches: 10. In germline, CDR1 is SGHRS, CDR2 YFSETQ. This CDR3 has 15 residues. CDR3 bases: TGCGCCAGCAGCACCGGGACAGTCTGGAGCGGGGAGCTGTTTTTT. This gives the protein CASSTGTVWSGELFF.

V usage is TRBV6-5 and J usage is TRBJ1-6; 9 bases fit TRBD1. CDR3 length: 14 residues. V lost 6 bases, J lost 7 bases, and 4 bases stayed unmatched. Germline V gives CDR1 MNHEY, CDR2 SVGAGI. The CDR3 bases are TGTGCCAGCAGGGGGGACAGGGACAATTCACCCCTCCACTTT. It yields the protein CASRGDRDNSPLHF.

This sequence joins TRBV30 and TRBJ2-1; a weak D match, TRBD1 (6 bases). The germline V and J ends were trimmed by 0 bases and 2 bases, with 20 bases remaining between them. Germline-derived CDR1 and CDR2 are GTSNPN and SVGIG (reference sequence). CDR3 length: 18 amino acids. CDR3 region: CAWSVTRTQGPPYNEQFF. The DNA for the CDR3 is TGTGCCTGGAGTGTAACCCGCACACAGGGTCCCCCCTACAATGAGCAGTTCTTC.

V usage is TRBV19 and J usage is TRBJ1-3; no clear D gene. Germline CDR1 LNHDA, CDR2 SQIVND (reference sequence). V lost 2 bases, J lost 0 bases, and 2 bases lay in between. The CDR3 has 13 amino acids. CDR3 nucleotides: TGTGCCAGTAGTATAAACTCTGGAAACACCATATATTTT. This codes for CASSINSGNTIYF.

The chain has TRBV19 and TRBJ2-3, with TRBD1 as a possible D gene (6 bases). V lost 5 bases, J lost 0 bases, and 12 bases lay in between. Germline-derived CDR1 and CDR2 are LNHDA and SQIVND (reference sequence). This CDR3 is built from 15 residues. CDR3 coding DNA: TGTGCCAGTAGTTCCCAAGGGGGTAGCACAGATACGCAGTATTTT. It encodes CASSSQGGSTDTQYF.

The chain has TRBV5-1 and TRBJ1-4, with 7 bases fitting TRBD1. With 4 bases clipped from V and 4 bases from J, the junction kept 10 bases outside the gene matches. The germline V gene encodes CDR1 SGHRS and CDR2 YFSETQ. This CDR3 spans 16 amino acids. The CDR3 sequence is CASSLQGGAFNEKLFF. CDR3 nucleotide sequence: TGCGCCAGCAGCCTCCAGGGGGGGGCCTTTAATGAAAAACTGTTTTTT.

CDR3 sequence: CASKARGSYNEQFF. CDR3 bases: TGTGCCAGTAAGGCCAGGGGGTCCTACAATGAGCAGTTCTTC. The J gene is TRBJ2-1, the V gene TRBV19; TRBD1 aligns across 7 bases. Germline V gene lookup returns CDR1 LNHDA and CDR2 SQIVND (reference sequence). The junction had 4 bases not matched to a gene; V was cut back by 7 bases and J by 1 base. This CDR3 has 14 amino acids.

J is TRBJ1-3 and V is TRBV7-9; no reliable D call. CDR3 length equals 12 residues. Germline values: CDR1 SEHNR, CDR2 FQNEAQ (reference sequence). The V gene lost 4 bases and the J gene lost 2 bases, with 3 bases spanning the gap. The chain's CDR3 is CASSSTGNTIYF. CDR3 sequence (DNA): TGTGCCAGCAGCTCCACTGGAAACACCATATATTTT.

The gene calls are TRBV6-5 and TRBJ1-1; the match to TRBD1 covers 7 bases. CDR1 MNHEY and CDR2 SVGAGI come from the germline V gene. The trim removed 5 bases at V and 4 bases at J, leaving 10 bases unmatched. The CDR3 consists of 15 residues. Here the CDR3 reads CASSHNRGGGTEAFF. CDR3 nucleotides: TGTGCCAGCAGTCACAACAGGGGAGGGGGCACTGAAGCTTTCTTT.

In its sample, this clone was seen once. This chain joins TRBV5-1 and TRBJ2-7; the D is unclear. V lost 0 bases and J 5 bases, leaving 9 bases between the germline ends. The germline gives CDR1 SGHRS, CDR2 YFSETQ. The CDR3 totals 13 residues. The CDR3 bases are TGCGCCAGCAGCTTGGGCGGAGTCAACGAGCAGTACTTC. Protein: CASSLGGVNEQYF. Together with reference TRBV5-1 and TRBJ2-7, the CDR3 gives the full variable domain: KAGVTQTPRYLIKTRGQQVTLSCSPISGHRSVSWYQQTPGQGLQFLFEYFSETQRNKGNFPGRFSGRQFSNSRSEMNVSTLELGDSALYLCASSLGGVNEQYFGPGTRLTVT.

The rearrangement links TRBV9 to TRBJ2-3; D not certain. This CDR3 is 14 amino acids long. Germline V CDR1 and CDR2: SGDLS, YYNGEE. The V gene lost 1 base and the J gene lost 6 bases, with 12 bases spanning the gap. Here the CDR3 DNA reads TGTGCCAGCAGCGTACGCCCGCAGGAGGATACGCAGTATTTT. Its translation: CASSVRPQEDTQYF. The full variable domain, completed using reference TRBV9 and TRBJ2-3, is DSGVTQTPKHLITATGQRVTLRCSPRSGDLSVYWYQQSLDQGLQFLIQYYNGEERAKGNILERFSAQQFPDLHSELNLSSLELGDSALYFCASSVRPQEDTQYFGPGTRLTVL.

The chain uses TRBV5-1 and TRBJ1-2, with 8 bases identical to TRBD1. Trimming cost V 2 bases and J 2 bases; bases outside gene matches: 2. Germline CDR1 SGHRS, CDR2 YFSETQ. The CDR3 has 14 residues. CDR3 sequence (DNA): TGCGCCAGCAGCTTAACAGGGGGGAACTATGGCTACACCTTC. It is translated as CASSLTGGNYGYTF.

The CDR3 here is CATSGGRRSSYEQYF. CDR3 sequence (DNA): TGTGCCACCAGCGGGGGACGGAGAAGCTCCTACGAGCAGTACTTC. This chain connects TRBV15 to TRBJ2-7, with D perhaps TRBD1 or TRBD2 (5 bases each). The V gene's germline CDR1 is LNHNV and CDR2 YYDKDF (reference sequence). Deletions cut 5 bases from V and 0 bases from J, with 14 bases between. The CDR3 has 15 residues. Variable domain in full (rest from reference TRBV15 and TRBJ2-7): DAMVIQNPRYQVTQFGKPVTLSCSQTLNHNVMYWYQQKSSQAPKLLFHYYDKDFNNEADTPDNFQSRRPNTSFCFLDIRSPGLGDTAMYLCATSGGRRSSYEQYFGPGTRLTVT.

The chain combines TRBV6-5 with TRBJ2-1; TRBD1 agrees at 9 bases. V trimming: 6 bases; J trimming: 4 bases; junction bases outside the gene matches: 7. From germline, CDR1 is MNHEY and CDR2 SVGAGI. CDR3 size: 15 residues. CDR3 nucleotide sequence: TGTGCCAGCAGGCCCGGGACAGGGTTATACAATGAGCAGTTCTTC. Amino acids: CASRPGTGLYNEQFF.

The chain is built from TRBV6-1 and TRBJ2-1; TRBD2 matches at 9 bases. The CDR3 contains 15 residues. Germline values: CDR1 MNHNS, CDR2 SASEGT. With 7 bases clipped from V and 2 bases from J, the junction kept 6 bases outside the gene matches. The CDR3 sequence is CASNTRTSAYNEQFF. DNA of the CDR3: TGTGCCAGCAACACCAGGACTAGCGCCTACAATGAGCAGTTCTTC.

The chain recombines TRBV11-3 with TRBJ2-3; 9 positions agree with TRBD2. The germline V gene has CDR1 SGHNT and CDR2 YENEEA. J lost 4 bases, V lost 1 base, and 9 bases had no gene match. The CDR3 runs 17 residues. CDR3 loop: CASSLAWTSDSADTQYF. DNA for the CDR3: TGTGCCAGCAGCTTAGCTTGGACTAGCGATAGTGCAGATACGCAGTATTTT.

The genes are TRBV11-2 and TRBJ2-7, with a tentative D call TRBD1 (5 bases). CDR3 length equals 15 residues. V was shortened by 7 bases and J by 2 bases, with 18 bases between the two germline ends. CDR1 and CDR2 from the germline V gene are SGHAT and FQNNGV. Here the CDR3 reads CASTQGVVDTYEQYF. CDR3 in DNA: TGTGCCAGCACCCAAGGGGTGGTAGACACCTACGAGCAGTACTTC.

The chain links TRBV5-1 to TRBJ1-6; a possible D gene is TRBD1 (6 bases). Germline CDR1 reads SGHRS; CDR2 reads YFSETQ. V was clipped by 0 bases and J by 6 bases, with 10 bases between them. CDR3 size: 15 residues. CDR3 DNA sequence: TGCGCCAGCAGCTTGGATCGGACAGCTAATTCACCCCTCCACTTT. As protein: CASSLDRTANSPLHF.

This rearrangement joins TRBV5-4 to TRBJ1-1; 9 nucleotides line up with TRBD1. CDR1 SGHNT and CDR2 YYREEE come from the germline V gene (reference sequence). The trim removed 4 bases at V and 4 bases at J, leaving 14 bases unmatched. This CDR3 contains 17 residues. DNA for the CDR3: TGTGCCAGCAGCCCGGGACAGGGTGGGGTACGGAGCACTGAAGCTTTCTTT. It codes for CASSPGQGGVRSTEAFF.

The V and J genes are TRBV5-6 and TRBJ1-3; the D is unclear. CDR3 length: 14 amino acids. Trimming stripped 3 bases from V and 1 base from J, with 8 bases between. CDR1 and CDR2 from the germline V gene are SGHDT and YYEEEE. The CDR3 loop is CASSSAGSGNTIYF. CDR3 nucleotides: TGTGCCAGCAGCTCGGCAGGTTCTGGAAACACCATATATTTT.

The chain recombines TRBV2 with TRBJ1-2; 7 bases line up with TRBD1. V dropped 6 bases and J dropped 4; count of bases not matched to a gene: 8. This CDR3 comprises 14 residues. Germline V gene data show CDR1 as SNHLY and CDR2 as FYNNEI. The CDR3 bases are TGTGCCAGCAGGGTCCAGGGGGATTTCTATGGCTACACCTTC. Its protein product is CASRVQGDFYGYTF.

The chain employs TRBV29-1 and TRBJ1-5; 7 nucleotides match TRBD1. The V gene's germline CDR1 is SQVTM and CDR2 ANQGSEA. The CDR3 consists of 14 residues. The trim removed 5 bases at V and 6 bases at J, leaving 10 bases unmatched. As DNA, the CDR3 is TGCAGCGTTCAACCGGGACAGATGGGTCAGCCCCAGCATTTT. As protein: CSVQPGQMGQPQHF.

The chain uses TRBV28 and TRBJ1-1; 10 bases are a match to TRBD1. The junction had 5 bases not matched to a gene; V was cut back by 6 bases and J by 1 base. The germline gives CDR1 MDHEN, CDR2 SYDVKM. This CDR3 has 15 amino acids. The CDR3 reads CASSTGQGGNTEAFF. DNA for the CDR3: TGTGCCAGCAGCACCGGACAGGGGGGGAACACTGAAGCTTTCTTT.